The rows below give T cell receptor beta chains drawn from one sample of a study of blood T cell repertoires in COVID-19. The repertoire was sequenced with immunoSEQ multiplex PCR; TCRdb's copy has only in-frame clones and lacks some. The table lists 150,000 to 200,000 clones, roughly 82% of them singletons. The sequenced material came from PBMCs or T cells enriched from blood (not recorded which). These TCRs come from a woman between 55 and 75 years old with acute COVID-19. Each CDR3 is given with its conserved first and last residue. The D gene is left open where the match is weak. Only part of the rows carry a size: once, few, many, or a class if the clone is expanded.

clone size	D gene	V gene	J gene	CDR3 DNA	CDR3 protein
-	-	TRBV27	TRBJ1-6	TGTGCCAGCAGTTTGGGGGGTTTAGGATCACCCCTCCACTTT	CASSLGGLGSPLHF
few	-	TRBV7-8	TRBJ1-3	TGTGCCAGCAGCTTAGCGAAGAGCTCTGGAAACACCATATATTTT	CASSLAKSSGNTIYF
-	TRBD2	TRBV6-2/TRBV6-3	TRBJ2-3	TGTGCCAGCAGTTACGTCAGCGGGGGGCCGACAGATACGCAGTATTTT	CASSYVSGGPTDTQYF
-	-	TRBV27	TRBJ1-6	TGTGCCAGCAGTTTATTCGGGGATTCACCCCTCCACTTT	CASSLFGDSPLHF
-	-	TRBV4-2	TRBJ1-2	TGTGCCAGCAGCCAAATGGGAGTCTATGGCTACACCTTC	CASSQMGVYGYTF
few	-	TRBV3-1/TRBV3-2	TRBJ2-1	TGTGCCAGCAGCCAGCTACTAGCCGGGGATGAGCAGTTCTTC	CASSQLLAGDEQFF
-	-	TRBV10-3	TRBJ2-1	TGTGCCATCAGTCAGGAACCCAATGAGCAGTTCTTC	CAISQEPNEQFF
-	TRBD1	TRBV27	TRBJ2-1	TGTGCCAGCAGTTTGCCGGGACAGAGACGTGAGCAGTTCTTC	CASSLPGQRREQFF
-	TRBD1	TRBV12-3/TRBV12-4	TRBJ1-2	TGTGCCAGCAGTCCCCGACAGGGGGACGGCTACACCTTC	CASSPRQGDGYTF
-	TRBD1	TRBV5-1	TRBJ2-7	TGCGCCAGCAGCTCACAGGGGGCTCCCAGTTACGAGCAGTACTTC	CASSSQGAPSYEQYF
-	-	TRBV5-1	TRBJ2-5	TGCGCCAGCAGTCCAAATAGCGGATCACAAGAGACCCAGTACTTC	CASSPNSGSQETQYF
-	-	TRBV24-1	TRBJ2-2	TGTGCCACCAGTGTCCCACGAGGGACCGGGGAGCTGTTTTTT	CATSVPRGTGELFF
once	TRBD1	TRBV7-9	TRBJ1-1	TGTGCCAGCACAGGGGACAGCAGGAACACTGAAGCTTTCTTT	CASTGDSRNTEAFF
-	TRBD1	TRBV7-9	TRBJ2-1	TGTGCCAGCAGGAATGAGGGACAGGGTGGGCAGTTCTTC	CASRNEGQGGQFF
once	-	TRBV7-9	TRBJ1-2	TGTGCCAGCAGCTACGATCAAGGGTGGGGCAACTATGGCTACACCTTC	CASSYDQGWGNYGYTF
once	TRBD2	TRBV28	TRBJ2-5	TGTGCCAGCTATACCGGGGGGGCGATGAAGACCCAGTACTTC	CASYTGGAMKTQYF